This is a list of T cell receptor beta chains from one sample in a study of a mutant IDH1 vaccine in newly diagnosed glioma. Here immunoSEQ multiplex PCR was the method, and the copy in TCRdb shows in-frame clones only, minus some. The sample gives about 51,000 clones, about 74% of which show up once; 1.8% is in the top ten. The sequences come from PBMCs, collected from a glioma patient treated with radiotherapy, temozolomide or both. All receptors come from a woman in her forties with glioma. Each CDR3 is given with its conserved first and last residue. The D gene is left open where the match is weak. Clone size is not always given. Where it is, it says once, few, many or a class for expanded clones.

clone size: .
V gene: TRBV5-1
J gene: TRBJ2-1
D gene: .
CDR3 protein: CASSLGWYNEQFF
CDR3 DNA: TGCGCCAGCAGCTTGGGGTGGTACAATGAGCAGTTCTTC

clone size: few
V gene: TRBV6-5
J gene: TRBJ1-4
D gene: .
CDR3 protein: CASSYRGGANEKLFF
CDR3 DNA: TGTGCCAGCAGTTACCGCGGGGGGGCTAATGAAAAACTGTTTTTT

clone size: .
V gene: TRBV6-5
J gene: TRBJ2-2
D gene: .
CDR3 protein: CASSYGPGTGELFF
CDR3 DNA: TGTGCCAGCAGTTACGGGCCGGGGACCGGGGAGCTGTTTTTT

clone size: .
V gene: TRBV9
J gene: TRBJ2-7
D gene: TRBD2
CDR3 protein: CASSVGGTTSGYEQYF
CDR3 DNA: TGTGCCAGCAGCGTAGGGGGAACAACTAGCGGGTACGAGCAGTACTTC

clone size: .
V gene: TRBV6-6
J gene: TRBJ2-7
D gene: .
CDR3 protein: CASSYSPGGQYF
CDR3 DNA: TGTGCCAGCAGTTACTCTCCCGGGGGGCAGTACTTC

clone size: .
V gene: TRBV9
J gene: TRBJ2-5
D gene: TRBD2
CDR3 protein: CASSVGSSGGETQYF
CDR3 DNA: TGTGCCAGCAGCGTAGGCTCTAGCGGGGGAGAGACCCAGTACTTC

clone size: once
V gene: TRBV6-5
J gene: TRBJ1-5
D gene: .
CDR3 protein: CASRGTNQPQHF
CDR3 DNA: TGTGCCAGCCGGGGGACGAATCAGCCCCAGCATTTT

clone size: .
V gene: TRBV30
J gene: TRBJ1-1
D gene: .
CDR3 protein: CAWRRANTEAFF
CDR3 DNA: TGTGCCTGGAGGAGGGCGAACACTGAAGCTTTCTTT

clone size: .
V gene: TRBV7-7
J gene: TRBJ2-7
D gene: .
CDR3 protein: CASSLAVWTGQYF
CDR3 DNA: TGTGCTAGCAGCTTAGCCGTTTGGACGGGGCAGTACTTC

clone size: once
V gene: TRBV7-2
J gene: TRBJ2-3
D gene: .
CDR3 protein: CASSFVGTPTDTQYF
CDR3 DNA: TGTGCCAGCAGCTTTGTCGGGACCCCCACAGATACGCAGTATTTT